Listed below are T cell receptor beta chains from one sample, sequenced in a study of cytomegalovirus exposure and HLA in healthy donors. Using immunoSEQ multiplex PCR, the repertoire was profiled, and TCRdb retains in-frame clones only, with some absent. This table holds approximately 110,000 clones, 70% found once. Sequencing input: PBMCs. The origin of the receptors is a man in his forties or fifties in good health and CMV-seropositive. The CDR3 runs from the conserved cysteine through the conserved F or W.

CASSPRQGNQPQHF	TRBV7-9	TRBJ1-5
CSVGRSGDTIYF	TRBV29-1	TRBJ1-3
CASSGGGYNEQFF	TRBV27	TRBJ2-1
CSVWGGTGGHTGELFF	TRBV29-1	TRBJ2-2
CASSEPGQGSTDTQYF	TRBV7-9	TRBJ2-3
CASSHRDRGHNEQFF	TRBV5-1	TRBJ2-1
CASSEGWDSYQPQHF	TRBV10-2	TRBJ1-5
CASSVLGQREKLFF	TRBV6-5	TRBJ1-4
CAWEQGGSYEQYF	TRBV30	TRBJ2-7
CASGPGGPEQYF	TRBV5-1	TRBJ2-7
CASTYSGNTIYF	TRBV10-2	TRBJ1-3
CASSGGQGNYGYTF	TRBV2	TRBJ1-2
CASSLDQNPYEQYF	TRBV7-9	TRBJ2-7
CASSEVTYSNQPQHF	TRBV6-1	TRBJ1-5
CASSTRGYGYTF	TRBV5-6	TRBJ1-2
CASSLLKTMAQEVNEQFF	TRBV5-1	TRBJ2-1
CASSSVGGGGYTF	TRBV7-6	TRBJ1-2
CASSQDEREIDNEQFF	TRBV4-3	TRBJ2-1
CASSANNRGSDEKLFF	TRBV9	TRBJ1-4
CSVDTYQGDTQYF	TRBV29-1	TRBJ2-3
CASSLIASGGYIQYF	TRBV5-6	TRBJ2-4
CASSPPQGFGEKLFF	TRBV11-2	TRBJ1-4
CASSPAGYSNQPQHF	TRBV9	TRBJ1-5
CAWRGAGNTGELFF	TRBV30	TRBJ2-2
CASSFSTGLAGGETQYF	TRBV7-8	TRBJ2-5
CASSLDSGGGYGYTF	TRBV5-4	TRBJ1-2
CASTRLAGSYNEQFF	TRBV19	TRBJ2-1
CASSWRDRRNEQFF	TRBV7-8	TRBJ2-1
CAISESGGTNEKLFF	TRBV10-3	TRBJ1-4
CASSPRGSGSSIDTGELFF	TRBV5-6	TRBJ2-2
CASSDQGGNGELFF	TRBV9	TRBJ2-2
CASSLRSGGNDGEAFF	TRBV5-8	TRBJ1-1
CASRGRGNQPQHF	TRBV19	TRBJ1-5
CSVVGRAGKAFF	TRBV29-1	TRBJ1-1
CAWRLAGAKNIQYF	TRBV30	TRBJ2-4
CASSPGRGYESYEQYF	TRBV11-2	TRBJ2-7
CASSLAEGNTEAFF	TRBV7-6	TRBJ1-1
CASSQTQGYGYTF	TRBV14	TRBJ1-2
CASSLPGAPSTGELFF	TRBV27	TRBJ2-2
CARLQGAWYGYTF	TRBV12-5	TRBJ1-2
CASSWRGSEQYF	TRBV5-4	TRBJ2-7
CASSLAAEAFF	TRBV11-2	TRBJ1-1
CASSHRGLSNQPQHF	TRBV2	TRBJ1-5
CASSTTGTSGYNEQFF	TRBV7-8	TRBJ2-1
CSAELPGQRFFSTDTQYF	TRBV29-1	TRBJ2-3
CSANAGTNKFF	TRBV20-1	TRBJ2-1
CASSGPSAGVEETQYF	TRBV5-1	TRBJ2-5
CASNTRAGGTAEQYF	TRBV6-6	TRBJ2-7
CDHWRLGTSGIRDQGYEQYF	TRBV30	TRBJ2-7
CAWSVLREKLFF	TRBV30	TRBJ1-4
CASSLGLAGPTKGTDTQYF	TRBV11-3	TRBJ2-3
CATTQGGSGYTF	TRBV19	TRBJ1-2